Each of the 18 T cell receptor beta chains below was sequenced from the same sample in a study of blood T cell repertoires in COVID-19 (TCRdb year 2020). The library was made by the immunoSEQ multiplex PCR assay. What TCRdb holds here is the immuneACCESS table cut down to in-frame rearrangements. Part of the clones is not present; checked against another copy, under half of the missing clones reflect an unresolved V gene, and the others are unexplained. In all, the sample holds 150,000 to 200,000 clones, and 82% of those were seen once. Jointly, the top ten make up about 7.7% of the sample. The sequenced sample was peripheral blood. The receptors originated from a woman aged 40 to 50 with COVID-19, enrolled during active disease.

This clone was counted a single time. The V call is TRBV19, the J call TRBJ1-5; 9 bases match TRBD1. There are 14 residues in the CDR3. The germline CDR1 and CDR2 sequences are LNHDA and SQIVND (reference sequence). J lost 4 bases, V lost 4 bases, and 2 bases had no gene match. CDR3 sequence: CASSTTGGNQPQHF. CDR3 DNA: TGTGCCAGTAGTACGACAGGGGGGAATCAGCCCCAGCATTTT.

The chain carries TRBV7-9 and TRBJ2-7; 10 nucleotides agree with TRBD2. The V gene end was trimmed by 1 base and the J gene end by 3 bases; junction bases not matched to a gene: 12. This CDR3 comprises 18 residues. The germline V gene has CDR1 SEHNR and CDR2 FQNEAQ (reference sequence). CDR3 DNA: TGTGCCAGCAGCTTAGTGATGGGAGTGGGGACTAGCGTCTACGAGCAGTACTTC. It codes for CASSLVMGVGTSVYEQYF.

As to this clone: The same CDR3 can be traced to other DNA sequences in this sample. The V call is TRBV9, the J call TRBJ1-6; weak D call: TRBD1 (5 bases). V shed 0 bases and J shed 6 bases, with 7 bases lying between them. The length of the CDR3 is 14 residues. Germline V gene lookup returns CDR1 SGDLS and CDR2 YYNGEE. CDR3 sequence: CASSVGQGNSPLHF. The CDR3 DNA reads as TGTGCCAGCAGCGTAGGGCAGGGTAATTCACCCCTCCACTTT.

The chain combines TRBV2 with TRBJ2-5; 7 bases map to TRBD2. The CDR3 loop spans 13 amino acids. Trimming cost V 11 bases and J 5 bases; bases outside gene matches: 11. Germline values: CDR1 SNHLY, CDR2 FYNNEI. Here the CDR3 DNA reads TGTGCCGGCGGGCCGTTGGGGGGGGAGACCCAGTACTTC. This translates into CAGGPLGGETQYF.

The chain links TRBV29-1 to TRBJ2-7, with D possibly being TRBD1 (6 bases). The CDR3 runs to 12 residues. The V gene's germline CDR1 is SQVTM and CDR2 ANQGSEA. V lost 4 bases to trimming and J lost 5 bases, with 12 bases between them. The CDR3: CSVVRGVNEQYF. The CDR3 DNA reads as TGCAGCGTTGTCAGGGGAGTCAACGAGCAGTACTTC.

CDR3 in amino acids: CASSIPGQWLFF. The CDR3 nucleotides read TGTGCCAGTAGTATTCCGGGACAATGGCTGTTTTTT. J is TRBJ1-4 and V is TRBV19; TRBD1 is a possible D gene (6 bases). Germline V CDR1 and CDR2: LNHDA, SQIVND (reference sequence). This CDR3 contains 12 residues. V lost 3 bases and J lost 14, with 13 bases in between.

The V gene is TRBV5-1, the J gene TRBJ2-6; a weak D match, TRBD1 (5 bases). V lost 2 bases and J lost 2, with 5 bases in between. The germline CDR1 and CDR2 sequences are SGHRS and YFSETQ. The CDR3 has 14 amino acids. CDR3 region: CASSLGAGANVLTF. The CDR3 DNA follows: TGCGCCAGCAGCTTAGGGGCTGGGGCCAACGTCCTGACTTTC.

This clone was detected only a few times. The chain employs TRBV19 and TRBJ2-1, with TRBD2 matching over 16 bases. The CDR3 consists of 16 residues. V dropped 6 bases and J dropped 15; count of bases not matched to a gene: 14. CDR1 LNHDA and CDR2 SQIVND come from the germline V gene (reference sequence). This chain's CDR3 is CASSSPGLAGGKGLFF. The CDR3 DNA follows: TGTGCCAGTAGCTCCCCGGGACTAGCGGGAGGGAAGGGCTTGTTCTTC.

The chain recombines TRBV6-5 with TRBJ2-3, with 8 bases lining up with TRBD2. Germline V gene data show CDR1 as MNHEY and CDR2 as SVGAGI. This CDR3 is 14 amino acids long. The V gene end was trimmed by 8 bases and the J gene end by 1 base; junction bases not matched to a gene: 5. CDR3: CASASGLGTDTQYF. For the CDR3, the DNA is TGTGCCAGCGCTAGCGGGCTCGGCACAGATACGCAGTATTTT.

The chain combines TRBV10-3 with TRBJ1-1; possible D gene TRBD1, 5 bases. V lost 2 bases and J lost 1, with 11 bases in between. Per the germline V gene, CDR1 is ENHRY and CDR2 is SYGVKD. This CDR3 contains 15 residues. The CDR3, as DNA: TGTGCCATCAGTGAGCTTCCTCAGGGGAACACTGAAGCTTTCTTT. Translated, it gives CAISELPQGNTEAFF.

The CDR3 loop is CASSWGGDYNEQFF. Here the CDR3 DNA reads TGTGCCAGCAGTTGGGGGGGGGACTACAATGAGCAGTTCTTC. The V gene is TRBV27, the J gene TRBJ2-1; TRBD2 agrees at 7 bases. Per the germline V gene, CDR1 is MNHEY and CDR2 is SMNVEV (reference sequence). This CDR3 region has 14 residues. The J segment lost 3 bases and the V segment lost 4 bases, leaving 3 bases of the junction unmatched.

The V call is TRBV5-4, the J call TRBJ1-3; D gene uncertain. The CDR3 runs 15 residues. Germline V gene data show CDR1 as SGHNT and CDR2 as YYREEE (reference sequence). Trimming took 0 bases from V and 1 from J, leaving 8 bases between them. DNA of the CDR3: TGTGCCAGCAGCTTGGTTCCAGAATCTGGAAACACCATATATTTT. Protein sequence: CASSLVPESGNTIYF.

This chain links TRBV7-9 with TRBJ1-2, with a possible D match to TRBD1 (6 bases). Trimming removed 2 bases from V and 8 bases from J, with 21 bases in between. CDR3 size: 16 residues. Germline V lookup: CDR1 SEHNR, CDR2 FQNEAQ (reference sequence). In nucleotides, the CDR3 is TGTGCCAGCAGCTTACTACTTGGGACATCGACCGGGGGCTACACCTTC. Translating it yields CASSLLLGTSTGGYTF.

This chain joins TRBV3-1 (or the pseudogene TRBV3-2) and TRBJ1-2; D gene uncertain. Germline lookup yields CDR1 LGHDT and CDR2 YNNKEL (reference sequence). V lost 1 base and J lost 3, with 15 bases in between. The CDR3 is 16 residues long. CDR3 sequence reads: CASSQAPTPTDYGYTF. The DNA for the CDR3 is TGTGCCAGCAGCCAAGCCCCTACGCCAACCGACTATGGCTACACCTTC.

This clone was seen just once. The chain is built from TRBV2 and TRBJ2-4, with D perhaps matching TRBD1 (7 bases). The germline CDR1 and CDR2 sequences are SNHLY and FYNNEI. The germline V and J ends were trimmed by 6 bases and 1 base, with 13 bases remaining between them. The CDR3 sequence is 15 residues long. CDR3 in amino acids: CASRPEGAAKNIQYF. The CDR3 region has the DNA TGTGCCAGCAGGCCGGAGGGGGCGGCCAAAAACATTCAGTACTTC.

The chain joins TRBV19 to TRBJ1-3, with a possible D match to TRBD1 (5 bases). CDR1 and CDR2 from the germline V gene are LNHDA and SQIVND (reference sequence). There are 15 residues in the CDR3. Trimming removed 2 bases at V and 2 bases at J, with 10 bases between. CDR3 nucleotide sequence: TGTGCCAGTAGTATAAGGGGCCAAACTGGAAACACCATATATTTT. It specifies CASSIRGQTGNTIYF.

The V call is TRBV6-5, the J call TRBJ1-6, with 7 bases lining up with TRBD1. Germline values: CDR1 MNHEY, CDR2 SVGAGI. Losses at the gene ends were 6 bases for V and 6 bases for J; bases not matched to a gene: 5. The CDR3 totals 14 residues. The CDR3 here is CASRQGDSNSPLHF. The CDR3 DNA reads TGTGCCAGCAGGCAGGGGGATTCTAATTCACCCCTCCACTTT.

This chain connects TRBV7-8 to TRBJ2-7; D gene ambiguous. CDR1 SGHVS and CDR2 FQNEAQ come from the germline V gene. The V end was cut by 5 bases, the J end by 1 base, with 3 bases between. This CDR3 spans 11 amino acids. This CDR3 reads CASSPSYEQYV. The CDR3 DNA sequence: TGTGCCAGCAGCCCATCCTACGAGCAGTACGTC.